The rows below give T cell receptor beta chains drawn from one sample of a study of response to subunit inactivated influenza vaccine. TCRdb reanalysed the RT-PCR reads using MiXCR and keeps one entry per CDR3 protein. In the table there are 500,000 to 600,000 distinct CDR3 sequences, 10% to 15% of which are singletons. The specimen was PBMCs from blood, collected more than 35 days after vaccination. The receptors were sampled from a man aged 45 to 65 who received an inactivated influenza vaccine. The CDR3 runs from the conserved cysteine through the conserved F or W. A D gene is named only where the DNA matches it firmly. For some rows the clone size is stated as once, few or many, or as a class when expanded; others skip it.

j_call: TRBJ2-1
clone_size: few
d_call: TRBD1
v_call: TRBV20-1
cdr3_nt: TGCAGTGCGGCACAGGGGAATGAGCAGTTCTTC
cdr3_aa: CSAAQGNEQFF

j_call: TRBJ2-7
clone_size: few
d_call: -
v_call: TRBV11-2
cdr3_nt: TGTGCCAGCAGCTTGGTCCCCCCGGGGGTGTACGAGCAGTACTTC
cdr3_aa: CASSLVPPGVYEQYF

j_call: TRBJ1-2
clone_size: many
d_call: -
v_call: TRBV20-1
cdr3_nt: TGCAGTGCTAGGCCCCAAAAAGGCTACACCTTC
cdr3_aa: CSARPQKGYTF

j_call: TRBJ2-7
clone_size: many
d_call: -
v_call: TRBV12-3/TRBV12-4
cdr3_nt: TGTGCCAGCAGCCCCCCCCAAACAGTGCGCGAGCAGTACTTC
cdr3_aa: CASSPPQTVREQYF

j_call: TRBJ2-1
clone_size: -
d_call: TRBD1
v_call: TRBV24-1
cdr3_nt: TGTGCCACCAGTGATAGAGACAGGGGAGGATACTACAATGAGCAGTTCTTC
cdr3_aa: CATSDRDRGGYYNEQFF

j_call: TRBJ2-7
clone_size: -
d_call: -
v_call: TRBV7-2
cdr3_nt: TGTGCCAGCAGCAAGGGACGGAACCTCTCCTACGAGCAGTACTTC
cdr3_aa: CASSKGRNLSYEQYF

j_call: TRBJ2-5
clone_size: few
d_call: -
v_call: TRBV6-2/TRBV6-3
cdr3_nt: TGTGCCAGCAGTCGGCGACTAGAGGGGCAGACCCAGTACTTC
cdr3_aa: CASSRRLEGQTQYF

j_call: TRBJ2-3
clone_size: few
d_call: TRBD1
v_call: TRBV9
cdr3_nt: TGTGCCAGCAGCACATCCGGGACAGGGTTCGATACGCAGTATTTT
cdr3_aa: CASSTSGTGFDTQYF

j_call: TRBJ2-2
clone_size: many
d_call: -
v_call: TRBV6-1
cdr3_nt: TGTGCCACGGGGGACAGAAACACCGGGGAGCTGTTTTTT
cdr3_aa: CATGDRNTGELFF

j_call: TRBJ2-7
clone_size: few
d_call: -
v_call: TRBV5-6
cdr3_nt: TGTGCCAGCAGCCGAACAGGGCACGGCGAGCAGTACTTC
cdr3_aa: CASSRTGHGEQYF

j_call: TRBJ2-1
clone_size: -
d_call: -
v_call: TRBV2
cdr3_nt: TGTGCCAGCAGTGAGGGAGACATTACCGAGCAGTTCTTC
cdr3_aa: CASSEGDITEQFF

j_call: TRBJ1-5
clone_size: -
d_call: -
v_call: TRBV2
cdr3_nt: TGTGCCAGCAGTGAAGACGGGAGATTGCCCCAGCATTTT
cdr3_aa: CASSEDGRLPQHF

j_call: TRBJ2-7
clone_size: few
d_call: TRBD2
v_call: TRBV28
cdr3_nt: TGTGCCAGCAGTTTACTAGCGGGAGGCCCCGTCGAGCAGTACTTC
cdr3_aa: CASSLLAGGPVEQYF

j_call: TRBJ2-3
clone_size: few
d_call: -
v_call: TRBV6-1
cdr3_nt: TGTGCCAGCAGTGATGCGGGGGCTAAAGCAGATACGCAGTATTTT
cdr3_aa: CASSDAGAKADTQYF

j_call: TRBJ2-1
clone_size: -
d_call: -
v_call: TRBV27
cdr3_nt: TGTGCCACCGAGGTCCCCCACCTCAATGAGCAGTTCTTC
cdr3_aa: CATEVPHLNEQFF

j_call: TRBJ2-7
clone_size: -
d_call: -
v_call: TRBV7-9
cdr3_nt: TGTGCCAGCAGCTTAGGCAGGGTCTCCTACGAGCAGTACTTC
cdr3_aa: CASSLGRVSYEQYF

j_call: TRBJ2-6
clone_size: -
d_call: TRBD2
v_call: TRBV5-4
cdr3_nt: TGTGCCAGCGGGATGCTAGCGGGAGGTGCCGGGGCCAACGTCCTGACTTTC
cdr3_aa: CASGMLAGGAGANVLTF

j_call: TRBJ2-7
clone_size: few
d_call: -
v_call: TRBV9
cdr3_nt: TGTGCCAGCAGCGCGATCCGGGACTTCCTGTCCTACGAGCAGTACTTC
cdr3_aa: CASSAIRDFLSYEQYF

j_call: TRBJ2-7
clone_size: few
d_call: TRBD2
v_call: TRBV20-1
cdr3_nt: TGCAGTGCTAGAGAATACGAGCGGGAGGGCTTCTACGAGCAGTACTTC
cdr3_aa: CSAREYEREGFYEQYF

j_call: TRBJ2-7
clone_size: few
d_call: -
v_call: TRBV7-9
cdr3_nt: TGTGCCAGCAGCTTAGTTGCTCAGGGAGAGCAGTACTTC
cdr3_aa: CASSLVAQGEQYF

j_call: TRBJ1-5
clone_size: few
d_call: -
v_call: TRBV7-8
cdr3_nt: TGTGCCAGCAGCTTAGGTCCAGTACTTCATCCTTATAGCAATCAGCCCCAGCATTTT
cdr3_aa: CASSLGPVLHPYSNQPQHF

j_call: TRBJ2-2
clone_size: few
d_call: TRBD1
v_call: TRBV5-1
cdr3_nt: TGCGCCAGCAGCTCGGGACAGACTTTCACCGGGGAGCTGTTTTTT
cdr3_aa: CASSSGQTFTGELFF

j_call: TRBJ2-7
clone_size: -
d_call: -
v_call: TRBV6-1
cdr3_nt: TGTGCCAGCAGTGAACTAGGCGCGTCGGAGCAGTACTTC
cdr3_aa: CASSELGASEQYF

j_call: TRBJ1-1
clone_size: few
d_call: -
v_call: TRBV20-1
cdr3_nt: TGCAGTGTTGTCCGAGCTTTCTTT
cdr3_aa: CSVVRAFF

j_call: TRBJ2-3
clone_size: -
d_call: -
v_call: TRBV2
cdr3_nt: TGTGCCAGCAGTGACAGTAGAACCACAGATACGCAGTATTTT
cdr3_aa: CASSDSRTTDTQYF

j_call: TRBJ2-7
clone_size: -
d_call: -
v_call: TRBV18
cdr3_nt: TGTGCCAGCTCACCCCCAAGCCTTTCAAAGAACTACGAGCAGTACTTC
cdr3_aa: CASSPPSLSKNYEQYF

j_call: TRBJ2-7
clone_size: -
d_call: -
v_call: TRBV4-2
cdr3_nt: TGTGCCAGCAGCCAGGCCCGTCGGCCGGACTACGAGCAGTACTTC
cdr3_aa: CASSQARRPDYEQYF

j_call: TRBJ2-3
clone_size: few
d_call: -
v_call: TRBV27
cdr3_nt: TGTGCCAGCAGTTCTTGGACAGTCAGCACAGATACGCAGTATTTT
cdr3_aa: CASSSWTVSTDTQYF

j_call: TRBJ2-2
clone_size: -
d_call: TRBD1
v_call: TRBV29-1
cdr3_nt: TGCAGCGTTGAAGGTCCAGGGGGAAACACCGGGGAGCTGTCTTTT
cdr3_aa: CSVEGPGGNTGELSF

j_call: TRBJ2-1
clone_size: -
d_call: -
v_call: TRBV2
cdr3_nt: TGTGCCAGCAGGGGTCAGGCAGGGGAGTATGAGCAGTTCTTC
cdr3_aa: CASRGQAGEYEQFF

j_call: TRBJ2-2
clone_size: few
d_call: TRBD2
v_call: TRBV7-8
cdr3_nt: TGTGCCAGCAGCCCAAGCCGCGGGGTAGCGGGAAGTGGCACCGGGGAGCTGTTTTTT
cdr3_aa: CASSPSRGVAGSGTGELFF

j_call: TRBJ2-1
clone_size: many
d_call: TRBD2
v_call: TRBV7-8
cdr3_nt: TGTGCCAGCAGCCAAGGACTAGACCGAAACAATGAGCAGTTCTTC
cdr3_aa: CASSQGLDRNNEQFF